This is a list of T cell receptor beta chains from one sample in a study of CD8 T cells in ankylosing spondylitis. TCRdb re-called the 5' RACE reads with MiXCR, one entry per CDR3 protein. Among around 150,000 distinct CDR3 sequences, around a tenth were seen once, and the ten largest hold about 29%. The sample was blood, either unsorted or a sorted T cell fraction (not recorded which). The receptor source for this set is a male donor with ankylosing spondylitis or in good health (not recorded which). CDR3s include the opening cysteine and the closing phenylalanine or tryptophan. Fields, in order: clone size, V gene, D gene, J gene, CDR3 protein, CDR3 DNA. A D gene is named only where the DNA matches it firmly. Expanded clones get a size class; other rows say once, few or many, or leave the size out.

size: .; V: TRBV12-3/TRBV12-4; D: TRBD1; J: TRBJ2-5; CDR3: CASSRQGEEAQYF; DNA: TGTGCCAGCAGTAGACAGGGGGAAGAGGCCCAGTACTTC
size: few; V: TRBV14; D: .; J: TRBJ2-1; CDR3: CASSRRDSWHNEQFF; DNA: TGTGCCAGCAGCCGTCGGGACTCCTGGCACAATGAGCAGTTCTTC
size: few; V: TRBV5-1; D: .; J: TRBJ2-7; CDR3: CASKYSRDPYEQYF; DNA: TGCGCCAGCAAGTATTCCAGGGACCCCTACGAGCAGTACTTC
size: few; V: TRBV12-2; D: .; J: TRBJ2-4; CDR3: CASRPATRTSRTIKNIQYF; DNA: TGTGCAAGTCGGCCCGCGACCCGGACTAGCCGTACTATCAAAAACATTCAGTACTTC
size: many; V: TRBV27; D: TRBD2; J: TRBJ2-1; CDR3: CASSYGRGVNNEQFF; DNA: TGTGCCAGCAGTTATGGTCGGGGGGTGAACAATGAGCAGTTCTTC
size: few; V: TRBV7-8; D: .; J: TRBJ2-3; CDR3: CASSLAPNTDTQYF; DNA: TGTGCCAGCAGCTTAGCGCCTAACACAGATACGCAGTATTTT
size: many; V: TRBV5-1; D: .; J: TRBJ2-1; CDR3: CASSLERVFNEQFF; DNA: TGCGCCAGCAGCTTGGAACGGGTTTTCAATGAGCAGTTCTTC
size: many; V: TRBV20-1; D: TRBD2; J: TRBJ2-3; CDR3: CSARGTSEGDTQYF; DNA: TGCAGTGCTAGGGGGACTAGCGAGGGAGATACGCAGTATTTT
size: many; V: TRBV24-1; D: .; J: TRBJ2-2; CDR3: CATSDGPPSPGELFF; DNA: TGTGCCACCAGTGATGGGCCCCCGTCCCCCGGGGAGCTGTTTTTT
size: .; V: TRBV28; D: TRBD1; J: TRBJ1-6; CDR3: CASSLIVIVGQVNSPLHF; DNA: TGTGCCAGCAGTTTAATAGTTATCGTAGGACAGGTTAATTCACCCCTCCACTTT
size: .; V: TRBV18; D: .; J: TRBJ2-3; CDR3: CAGSPTDTQYF; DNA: TGTGCCGGCTCACCCACAGATACGCAGTATTTT
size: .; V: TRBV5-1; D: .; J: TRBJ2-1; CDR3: CASSLAAAVDEQFF; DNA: TGCGCCAGCAGCTTGGCCGCCGCCGTCGATGAGCAGTTCTTC
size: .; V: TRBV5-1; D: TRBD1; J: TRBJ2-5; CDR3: CASSHGQGRQETQYF; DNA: TGCGCCAGCAGTCACGGACAGGGGAGGCAAGAGACCCAGTACTTC
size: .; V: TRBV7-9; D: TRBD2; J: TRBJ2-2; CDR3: CASTPSGSGFTGELFF; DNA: TGTGCCAGCACCCCAAGCGGGAGTGGCTTCACCGGGGAGCTGTTTTTT
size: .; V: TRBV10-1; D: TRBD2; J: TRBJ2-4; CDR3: CASSPSGSDIQYF; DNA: TGCGCCAGCAGTCCTAGCGGGAGTGACATTCAGTACTTC
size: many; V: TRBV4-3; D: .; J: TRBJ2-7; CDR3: CASSQRRGYEQYF; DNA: TGCGCCAGCAGCCAACGGAGGGGCTACGAGCAGTACTTC
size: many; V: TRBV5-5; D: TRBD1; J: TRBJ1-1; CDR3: CASSLDRGADTEAFF; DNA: TGTGCCAGCAGCTTGGACAGGGGTGCGGACACTGAAGCTTTCTTT
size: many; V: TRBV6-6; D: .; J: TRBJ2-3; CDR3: CASLRQGTDTQYF; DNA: TGTGCCAGCTTGAGACAGGGCACAGATACGCAGTATTTT
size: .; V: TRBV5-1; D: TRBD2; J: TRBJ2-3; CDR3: CASSRKTSGGTDTQYF; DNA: TGCGCCAGCAGTAGGAAGACTAGCGGGGGAACAGATACGCAGTATTTT
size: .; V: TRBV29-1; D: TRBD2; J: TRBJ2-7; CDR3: CSVAVTSGRYEQYF; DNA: TGCAGCGTCGCCGTTACTAGCGGAAGATACGAGCAGTACTTC
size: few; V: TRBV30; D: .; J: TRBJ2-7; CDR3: CAGGREEIEQYF; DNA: TGTGCCGGGGGCCGGGAGGAAATCGAGCAGTACTTC
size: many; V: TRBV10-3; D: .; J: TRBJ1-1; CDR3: CAISERVNTEAFF; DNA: TGTGCCATCAGTGAACGGGTGAACACTGAAGCTTTCTTT
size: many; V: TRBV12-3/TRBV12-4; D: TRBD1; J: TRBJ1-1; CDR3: CASSPRTGRTEAFF; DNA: TGTGCCAGCAGTCCACGGACAGGGAGAACTGAAGCTTTCTTT
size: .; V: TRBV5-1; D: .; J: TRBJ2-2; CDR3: CASSSTGLNTGELFF; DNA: TGCGCCAGCAGCTCGACAGGCCTCAACACCGGGGAGCTGTTTTTT
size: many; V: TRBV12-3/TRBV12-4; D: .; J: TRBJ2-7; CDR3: CASSFQGGEISYEQYF; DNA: TGTGCCAGCAGTTTTCAAGGGGGTGAAATCTCCTACGAGCAGTACTTC